The 28 T cell receptor beta chains presented below share a single source sample, sequenced in a study of blood T cells in healthy people across ages. Combining a sample-barcoded 5' primer with a J-beta primer mix, a second PCR ran for 7 to 11 cycles. TCRdb redid the calling of the 5' RACE reads with MiXCR, one entry per CDR3 protein. The data hold 920,000 or so distinct CDR3 sequences, with over 35% observed a single time. Material: blood. The source of these receptors is a woman aged 60-75 years in good health.

The chain combines TRBV29-1 with TRBJ2-3; a weak D match, TRBD2 (6 bases). V was pared by 7 bases and J by 3 bases, with 17 bases between. Germline assignment: CDR1 SQVTM and CDR2 ANQGSEA. The CDR3 runs to 14 residues. The CDR3 region has the DNA TGCAGCGCTGCGGGGCGCGGAGGAACAGATACGCAGTATTTT. Residues: CSAAGRGGTDTQYF.

J is TRBJ2-1 and V is TRBV7-2, with D perhaps matching TRBD1 or TRBD2 (5 bases each). The V end was cut by 5 bases, the J end by 10 bases, with 15 bases between. Looked up from germline, CDR1 is SGHTA and CDR2 is FQGNSA. This CDR3 spans 13 amino acids. CDR3: CASSPAGDREQFF. The CDR3 nucleotides read TGTGCCAGCAGCCCAGCTGGGGACCGGGAGCAGTTCTTC.

The DNA of the CDR3 is TGTGCCAGTAGTATAGCAGGGGAAGAGACCCAGTACTTC. It translates to CASSIAGEETQYF. The chain carries TRBV19 and TRBJ2-7; D perhaps matches TRBD1 (6 bases). The J call may be in error: the DNA end matches TRBJ2-5 better. CDR1 and CDR2 from the germline V gene are LNHDA and SQIVND (reference sequence). This CDR3 has 13 residues.

This clonotype was detected a few times. V usage is TRBV27 and J usage is TRBJ2-7; D is undetermined. Germline V CDR1 and CDR2: MNHEY, SMNVEV (reference sequence). This CDR3 contains 15 residues. The V end was cut by 8 bases, the J end by 3 bases, with 20 bases between. In DNA, the CDR3 is TGTGCCAGCCGTAACGAAGGCGTAAAAGGCTACGAGCAGTACTTC. Translation: CASRNEGVKGYEQYF.

V gene TRBV20-1 combines with J gene TRBJ2-7; D unclear. There are 14 residues in the CDR3. V was trimmed by 1 base and J by 0 bases, leaving 10 bases between them. Germline assignment: CDR1 DFQATT and CDR2 SNEGSKA (reference sequence). CDR3 coding DNA: TGCAGTGCTAGAGGAAAGTTTAGCTCCTACGAGCAGTACTTC. It specifies CSARGKFSSYEQYF.

V is TRBV7-9 and J is TRBJ1-2; D is uncertain. V lost 1 base and J 8 bases, leaving 17 bases between the germline ends. The CDR3 is made up of 15 amino acids. CDR1 is SEHNR and CDR2 is FQNEAQ in the germline V gene (reference sequence). CDR3 bases: TGTGCCAGCAGCTTAGGGGGAGGAATCCTTGGGGGCTACACCTTC. This translates into CASSLGGGILGGYTF.

The table lists this clonotype with a few counts. The V and J genes are TRBV29-1 and TRBJ1-4; D remains ambiguous. V lost 3 bases, J lost 16 bases, and 12 bases lay in between. Germline CDR1 reads SQVTM; CDR2 reads ANQGSEA. The CDR3 contains 10 residues. The CDR3 region is CSVDGPGRFF. CDR3 DNA: TGCAGCGTTGACGGGCCCGGGAGGTTTTTT.

CDR3 protein: CSVGVRGGEQPQHF. In nucleotides, the CDR3 is TGCAGCGTTGGGGTCAGGGGAGGCGAGCAGCCCCAGCATTTT. The rearrangement uses TRBV29-1 and TRBJ1-5, with D possibly TRBD1 on 6 matching bases. V was shortened by 4 bases and J by 7 bases, with 17 bases between the two germline ends. The CDR3 totals 14 residues. Germline lookup yields CDR1 SQVTM and CDR2 ANQGSEA.

The chain joins TRBV7-6 to TRBJ2-1, with D maybe TRBD1 (6 bases). The CDR3 has 15 residues. V lost 0 bases and J 4 bases, leaving 10 bases between the germline ends. Per the germline V gene, CDR1 is SGHVS and CDR2 is FNYEAQ. The CDR3, as DNA: TGTGCCAGCAGCTTAGCGAGGGGGAAGTACAATGAGCAGTTCTTC. This translates into CASSLARGKYNEQFF.

This clonotype showed up just once. One junction end disagrees with the germline gene, perhaps due to a read error. The V gene is TRBV4-2, the J gene TRBJ2-3; 12 positions agree with TRBD1. CDR3 length: 17 residues. CDR1 LGHNA and CDR2 YNFKEQ come from the germline V gene. The CDR3 protein is CASSIRDRGRRTDAQYF. CDR3 in DNA: TGTGCCAGCAGCATCCGGGACAGGGGGCGTCGCACAGATGCGCAGTATTTT.

A single count supports this clonotype. The rearrangement joins TRBV5-1 to TRBJ2-5; D gene unclear. This CDR3 is 14 amino acids long. The ends were cut back, 4 bases at V and 5 bases at J, with 15 bases in the middle. From germline, CDR1 is SGHRS and CDR2 YFSETQ. The CDR3 loop reads CASSPNESVETQYF. As DNA, the CDR3 is TGCGCCAGCAGCCCAAACGAGTCTGTGGAGACCCAGTACTTC.

This clonotype was found many times. The chain is built from TRBV29-1 and TRBJ2-3; 7 bases map to TRBD1. The germline CDR1 and CDR2 sequences are SQVTM and ANQGSEA. The CDR3 consists of 12 residues. The V gene end was trimmed by 7 bases and the J gene end by 1 base; junction bases not matched to a gene: 2. The CDR3, as DNA: TGCAGCGCCGACAGGGGCACAGATACGCAGTATTTT. Its translation is CSADRGTDTQYF.

V and J are TRBV11-2 and TRBJ2-1; a weak D match, TRBD1 (5 bases). The CDR3 totals 13 residues. Trimming removed 7 bases from V and 9 bases from J, with 16 bases in between. The germline CDR1 and CDR2 sequences are SGHAT and FQNNGV. The CDR3 DNA reads as TGTGCCAGCACCTTTACAGGATTAGGTGAGCAGTTCTTC. Amino acid sequence: CASTFTGLGEQFF.

The V and J genes are TRBV28 and TRBJ2-7; TRBD2 matches at 9 bases. There are 16 residues in the CDR3. The trim removed 3 bases at V and 2 bases at J, leaving 8 bases unmatched. The germline CDR1 and CDR2 sequences are MDHEN and SYDVKM. For the CDR3, the DNA is TGTGCCAGCAGTTTTCCAGGACTAGCGCTGACCTACGAGCAGTACTTC. This codes for CASSFPGLALTYEQYF.

The V and J genes are TRBV3-1 and TRBJ2-2; 10 bases agree with TRBD1. The CDR3 loop spans 14 amino acids. Germline-derived CDR1 and CDR2 are LGHDT and YNNKEL (reference sequence). V shed 6 bases, J shed 6 bases, and the junction held 4 bases outside the gene matches. In DNA, the CDR3 is TGTGCCAGCAGAAGACAGGGGGCATCCGGGGAGCTGTTTTTT. It encodes CASRRQGASGELFF.

This sequence joins TRBV27 and TRBJ2-3, with 9 bases identical to TRBD2. Per germline, CDR1 MNHEY and CDR2 SMNVEV (reference sequence). V trimming: 3 bases; J trimming: 1 base; junction bases outside the gene matches: 11. CDR3 length: 18 residues. CDR3 protein: CASSFVRLAALGTDTQYF. The CDR3 DNA follows: TGTGCCAGCAGTTTTGTCCGACTAGCGGCGCTGGGCACAGATACGCAGTATTTT.

The chain couples TRBV9 to TRBJ2-3, with no clear D. The V end lost 4 bases, the J end lost 1 base, and 13 bases lay between the germline ends. CDR3 length: 15 residues. The germline V gene has CDR1 SGDLS and CDR2 YYNGEE. This CDR3 is CASSPPQAGTDTQYF. As DNA, the CDR3 is TGTGCCAGCAGCCCCCCGCAAGCCGGCACAGATACGCAGTATTTT.

This chain uses TRBV6-5 with TRBJ2-7, with 7 bases identical to TRBD2. The J segment lost 0 bases and the V segment lost 5 bases, leaving 4 bases of the junction unmatched. The CDR3 totals 14 residues. Germline CDR1 and CDR2: MNHEY and SVGAGI. CDR3 amino acids: CASSHGTISYEQYF. The CDR3 nucleotides are TGTGCCAGCAGTCACGGGACTATCTCCTACGAGCAGTACTTC.

The V call is TRBV30, the J call TRBJ2-5; D is possibly TRBD1 (6 bases). In germline, CDR1 is GTSNPN, CDR2 SVGIG (reference sequence). The CDR3 loop spans 12 amino acids. V was trimmed by 4 bases and J by 4 bases, leaving 10 bases between them. CDR3 region: CAWTGVTETQYF. The DNA of the CDR3 is TGTGCCTGGACAGGGGTAACAGAGACCCAGTACTTC.

The J gene is TRBJ1-2, the V gene TRBV20-1; TRBD1 aligns across 7 bases. CDR3 length: 13 residues. Germline lookup yields CDR1 DFQATT and CDR2 SNEGSKA (reference sequence). The V and J ends lost 2 bases and 7 bases, in that order; junction bases with no gene match: 7. For the CDR3, the DNA is TGCAGTGCTAGAACAGGGGTTGACTCTGGCTACACCTTC. Translating gives CSARTGVDSGYTF.

This clonotype was seen a few times. The chain recombines TRBV29-1 with TRBJ2-7, with 10 bases fitting TRBD2. CDR3 size: 14 residues. Germline CDR1 and CDR2: SQVTM and ANQGSEA. With V trimmed by 2 bases and J by 4 bases, 5 bases remained unmatched. The DNA for the CDR3 is TGCAGCGTTGAATATACTAGCGGGACGTACGAGCAGTACTTC. It codes for CSVEYTSGTYEQYF.

V is TRBV20-1 and J is TRBJ2-5; 7 bases align to TRBD2. The J segment lost 1 base and the V segment lost 1 base, leaving 6 bases of the junction unmatched. This CDR3 has 15 residues. Looked up from germline, CDR1 is DFQATT and CDR2 is SNEGSKA (reference sequence). The CDR3 sequence: CSARGLGLPQETQYF. CDR3 DNA: TGCAGTGCTAGAGGATTGGGACTACCCCAAGAGACCCAGTACTTC.

The genes are TRBV6-5 and TRBJ2-1, with TRBD2 matching 7 bases. V shed 0 bases and J 9 bases; nucleotides not matched to a gene: 2. The CDR3 spans 13 residues. The germline gives CDR1 MNHEY, CDR2 SVGAGI. CDR3: CASSYSSGVEQFF. The CDR3 bases are TGTGCCAGCAGTTACTCGAGCGGGGTTGAGCAGTTCTTC.

The J gene is TRBJ2-2, the V gene TRBV6-2 or TRBV6-3, with 12 bases fitting TRBD2. The CDR3 extends over 16 amino acids. Losses at the gene ends were 6 bases for V and 5 bases for J; bases not matched to a gene: 7. The germline gives CDR1 MNHEY, CDR2 SVGEGT. The CDR3 DNA sequence: TGTGCCAGCAGCCGACTAGCGGGAGTAGGGACCGGGGAGCTGTTTTTT. Its protein product is CASSRLAGVGTGELFF.

This clonotype has just a few counts. V usage is TRBV28 and J usage is TRBJ2-5, with 9 bases lining up with TRBD2. Germline V gene lookup returns CDR1 MDHEN and CDR2 SYDVKM. The CDR3 totals 17 residues. V lost 3 bases and J lost 0; bases outside the gene matches: 8. CDR3 in amino acids: CASSFLREREDQETQYF. The CDR3 DNA is TGTGCCAGCAGTTTCCTACGGGAGCGGGAGGACCAAGAGACCCAGTACTTC.

The CDR3 region is CASGESGRLYEQYF. The DNA for the CDR3 is TGTGCCAGCGGGGAAAGCGGGAGGTTGTACGAGCAGTACTTC. The chain is built from TRBV6-5 and TRBJ2-7, with 9 nucleotides matching TRBD2. J was trimmed by 4 bases and V by 8 bases; bases with no gene match: 9. In germline, CDR1 is MNHEY, CDR2 SVGAGI. The CDR3 runs to 14 residues.

This clonotype was seen more than once but under ten times. The chain employs TRBV27 and TRBJ2-7; TRBD2 agrees at 8 bases. Germline V gene sequence: CDR1 MNHEY, CDR2 SMNVEV (reference sequence). The V segment lost 4 bases and the J segment 7 bases; nucleotides outside the gene matches: 15. The CDR3 is 16 residues long. As DNA, the CDR3 is TGTGCCAGCAGTTCTATGGCAGCGGGAGCTCGGGGGGAGCAGTACTTC. The encoded protein is CASSSMAAGARGEQYF.

The gene calls are TRBV6-2 or TRBV6-3 and TRBJ2-5; perhaps TRBD2 as D (5 bases). Trimming pared 5 bases from V and 2 bases from J, leaving 15 bases between. The CDR3 spans 15 residues. Looked up from germline, CDR1 is MNHEY and CDR2 is SVGEGT. This CDR3 reads CASSHSPGSQETQYF. As DNA, the CDR3 is TGTGCCAGCAGTCACAGCCCGGGGTCTCAAGAGACCCAGTACTTC.